A selection of T cell receptor beta chains follows, all from one sample in a study of regulatory T cells in long-lasting Graves disease. In TCRdb, the multiplex PCR reads were re-called with MiXCR into one record per CDR3 protein. The table records around 510,000 distinct CDR3 sequences, around 21% of them present only once. The specimen was peripheral blood mononuclear cells (PBMCs), collected when the disease was refractory, from a patient treated with antithyroid drugs. The receptors derive from a female donor with Graves disease. Both conserved end residues are trimmed from each CDR3. The order of the fields is clone size, V gene, J gene, CDR3 protein. The size of a clone is reported for some rows only, either as once, few or many, or as a class for expanded clones.

abundance: .; v_gene: TRBV20-1; j_gene: TRBJ1-2; CDR3aa: SARDLLVSRLGYT
abundance: .; v_gene: TRBV6-1; j_gene: TRBJ2-7; CDR3aa: ASRPGRTRKQY
abundance: few; v_gene: TRBV15; j_gene: TRBJ2-7; CDR3aa: ATSRDSGPEQY
abundance: many; v_gene: TRBV28; j_gene: TRBJ2-7; CDR3aa: ASSQGGAGDDEQY
abundance: few; v_gene: TRBV5-1; j_gene: TRBJ2-7; CDR3aa: ASSSGTQLQEQY
abundance: many; v_gene: TRBV27; j_gene: TRBJ2-7; CDR3aa: ASRDQGAGEQY
abundance: few; v_gene: TRBV3-1; j_gene: TRBJ1-6; CDR3aa: ASSPNPTGVFNSPLH
abundance: many; v_gene: TRBV2; j_gene: TRBJ2-7; CDR3aa: ASKRGLSSYEQY
abundance: few; v_gene: TRBV18; j_gene: TRBJ1-2; CDR3aa: ASSPPSGYRHYGYT
abundance: few; v_gene: TRBV4-1; j_gene: TRBJ2-7; CDR3aa: ASSQDRGIYEQY
abundance: many; v_gene: TRBV28; j_gene: TRBJ2-2; CDR3aa: ASSFNRGLF
abundance: many; v_gene: TRBV28; j_gene: TRBJ1-2; CDR3aa: ASSKPSYGYT
abundance: many; v_gene: TRBV7-9; j_gene: TRBJ2-7; CDR3aa: ASSLLGLYEQY
abundance: .; v_gene: TRBV4-1; j_gene: TRBJ1-1; CDR3aa: ASSQANRGGEAF